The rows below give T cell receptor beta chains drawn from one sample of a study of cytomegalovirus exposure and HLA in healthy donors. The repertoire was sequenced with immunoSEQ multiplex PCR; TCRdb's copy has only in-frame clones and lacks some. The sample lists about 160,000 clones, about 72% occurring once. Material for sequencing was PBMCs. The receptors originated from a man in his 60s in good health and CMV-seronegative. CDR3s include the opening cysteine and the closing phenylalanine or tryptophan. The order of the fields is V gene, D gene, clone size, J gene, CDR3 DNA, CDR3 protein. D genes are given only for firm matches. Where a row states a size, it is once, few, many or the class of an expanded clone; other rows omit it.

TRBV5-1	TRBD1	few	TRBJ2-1	TGCGCCAGCAGCCAGACAGGGGGCTCCTACAATGAGCAGTTCTTC	CASSQTGGSYNEQFF
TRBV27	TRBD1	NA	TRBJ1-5	TGTGCCAGCAGTTTATGGGGGGGGACAGGGGGAATCAGCACCCAGCCCCAGCATTTT	CASSLWGGTGGISTQPQHF
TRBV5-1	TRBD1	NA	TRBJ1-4	TGCGCCAGCAGCTCACAGGGGGCGGCTAATGAAAAACTGTTTTTT	CASSSQGAANEKLFF
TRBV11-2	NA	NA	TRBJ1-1	TGTGCCAGCAGCTTAGGAACTCTGACTGAAGCTTTCTTT	CASSLGTLTEAFF
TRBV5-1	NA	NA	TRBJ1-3	TGCGCCAGCAGCCCCGACAGTGGAAACACCATATATTTT	CASSPDSGNTIYF
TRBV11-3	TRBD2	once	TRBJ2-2	TGTGCCAGCAGCTTCTCAACGGGACTAGCCTCCGGGGAGCTGTTTTTT	CASSFSTGLASGELFF
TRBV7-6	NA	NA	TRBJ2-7	TGTGCCAGCAGCTTAGGACAAATCTACGAGCAGTACTTC	CASSLGQIYEQYF
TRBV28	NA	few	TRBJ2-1	TGTGCCAGCAGTCCAGGGGGACTGGGCGTCAATGAGCAGTTCTTC	CASSPGGLGVNEQFF
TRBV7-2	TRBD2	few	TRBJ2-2	TGTGCCAGCAGCTTCCGGGAGGGCGGGGAGCTGTTTTTT	CASSFREGGELFF
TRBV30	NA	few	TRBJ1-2	TGTGCCTGGAGTAGGGGAAGGGGCTACACCTTC	CAWSRGRGYTF
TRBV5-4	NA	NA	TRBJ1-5	TGTGCCAGCAGCTTGGAGCCAGGGGTTGGTCAGCCCCAGCATTTT	CASSLEPGVGQPQHF
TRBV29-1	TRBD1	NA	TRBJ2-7	TGCAGCGTCGTCCGGGACAGGGGTTTGTACGAGCAGTACTTC	CSVVRDRGLYEQYF
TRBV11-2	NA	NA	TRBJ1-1	TGTGCCAGCAGCCCAACGACAGTCTCGAACACTGAAGCTTTCTTT	CASSPTTVSNTEAFF
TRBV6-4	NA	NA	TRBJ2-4	TGTGCCAGCAGTGGGCCGGAGAACATTCAGTACTTC	CASSGPENIQYF
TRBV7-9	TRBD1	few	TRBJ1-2	TGTGCCAGCAGCCGACAGGGGACCTATGGCTACACCTTC	CASSRQGTYGYTF
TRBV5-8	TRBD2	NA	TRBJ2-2	TGTGCCAGCAGTCCGGGACTAGCGGGTCTCACCGGGGAGCTGTTTTTT	CASSPGLAGLTGELFF
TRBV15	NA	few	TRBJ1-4	TGTGCCACCAGCAGAGGTCAAGGACAGTTGTTTTTT	CATSRGQGQLFF
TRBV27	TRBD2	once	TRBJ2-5	TGTGCCAGCAGTCCGACTAGCGGAGACCAAGAGACCCAGTACTTC	CASSPTSGDQETQYF
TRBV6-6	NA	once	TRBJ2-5	TGTGCCAGCAGTTACTCGCAGGCACAAGAGACCCAGTACTTC	CASSYSQAQETQYF
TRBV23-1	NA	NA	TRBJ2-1	TGCGCCAGCGGTCACCCCATCCGGGGGGCCCCCTACAATGAGCAGTTCTTC	CASGHPIRGAPYNEQFF
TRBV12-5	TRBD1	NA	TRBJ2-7	TGTGCTAGTGGTCCGAACCGGGACAGGGCGAACTACGAGCAGTACTTC	CASGPNRDRANYEQYF
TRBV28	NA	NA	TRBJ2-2	TGTGCCAGCAGACGACAGGACTACACCGGGGAGCTGTTTTTT	CASRRQDYTGELFF
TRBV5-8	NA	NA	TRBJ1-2	TGTGCCAGCAGATTAGGGACATATGGCTACACCTTC	CASRLGTYGYTF
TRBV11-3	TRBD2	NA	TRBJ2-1	TGTGCCAGTAGCAGATCCGGGACTAGTGGCAATGAGCAGTTCTTC	CASSRSGTSGNEQFF
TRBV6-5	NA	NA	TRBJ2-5	TGTGCCAGCAGTTACGGGGTGGGCGGAGGGGAGACCCAGTACTTC	CASSYGVGGGETQYF
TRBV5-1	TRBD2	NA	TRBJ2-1	TGCGCCAGCAGCTGGCCCGGGGGTCTAGCGGGGGGCTTAGCCTACAATGAGCAGTTCTTC	CASSWPGGLAGGLAYNEQFF
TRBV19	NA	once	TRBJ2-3	TGTGCCAGCTCAACAGGGCCCGGCACAGATACGCAGTATTTT	CASSTGPGTDTQYF
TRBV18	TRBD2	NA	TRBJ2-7	TGTGCCAGCTCATCAATGGGGTCGCTAGCGGGTTACGAGCAGTACTTC	CASSSMGSLAGYEQYF
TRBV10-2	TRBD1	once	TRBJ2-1	TGCGCCAGCAGTGAAGGTTCTCAGGGGGCAAGCTCCTACAATGAGCAGTTCTTC	CASSEGSQGASSYNEQFF
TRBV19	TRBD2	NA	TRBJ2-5	TGTGCCACCGGGGGAGGGTTCCAAGAGACCCAGTACTTC	CATGGGFQETQYF
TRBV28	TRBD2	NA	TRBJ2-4	TGTGCCAGCAGTTTGGCCGGGACTAGCAGTATTCAGTACTTC	CASSLAGTSSIQYF
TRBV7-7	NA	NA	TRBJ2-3	TGTGCCAGCAGCTTAGGAAGTGCGGGCACGCAGTATTTT	CASSLGSAGTQYF
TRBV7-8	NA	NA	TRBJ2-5	TGTGCCAGCAGCTTAGACCCGGGGTTCTTGGAGCAGTACTTC	CASSLDPGFLEQYF
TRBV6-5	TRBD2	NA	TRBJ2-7	TGTGCCAGCAGTTACTCATCTAGCGGGGACTCCTACGAGCAGTACTTC	CASSYSSSGDSYEQYF
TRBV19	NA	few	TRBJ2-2	TGTGCCAGTAGTATCTCCCACGGAGACACCGGGGAGCTGTTTTTT	CASSISHGDTGELFF
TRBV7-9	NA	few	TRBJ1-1	TGTTCCAGCCTTCAATTACAGCTTATGAACACTGAAGCTTTCTTT	CSSLQLQLMNTEAFF
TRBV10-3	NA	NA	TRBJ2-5	TGTGCCATCAGTGAGTCCCGGGCAGGGGGGACGGAGACCCAGTACTTC	CAISESRAGGTETQYF
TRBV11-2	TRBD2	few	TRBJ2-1	TGTGCCAGCAGCTTAGATGGAGGACCTAGCGGGGTTTGGAATGAGCAGTTCTTC	CASSLDGGPSGVWNEQFF
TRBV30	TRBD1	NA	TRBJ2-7	TGTGCCTGGGCCACGACAGGGAGTGCCTACGAGCAGTACTTC	CAWATTGSAYEQYF
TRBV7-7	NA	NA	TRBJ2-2	TGTGCCAGCAGCTTATACGGGAGTACCGGGGAGCTGTTTTTT	CASSLYGSTGELFF
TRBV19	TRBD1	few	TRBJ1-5	TGTGCCAGTAGCCCAACAGGGGGCAGTCAGCCCCAGCATTTT	CASSPTGGSQPQHF
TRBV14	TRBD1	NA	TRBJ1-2	TGTGCCAGCAGCCAAGATCGGGCAGGGGGCGGCTACACCTTC	CASSQDRAGGGYTF
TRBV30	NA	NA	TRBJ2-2	TGTGCCTGGAGTGTACAGGCTCCGTCCGGGGAGCTGTTTTTT	CAWSVQAPSGELFF
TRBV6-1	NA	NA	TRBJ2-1	TGTGCCCTAAACCCGGGGAGGGGGGTATACAATGAGCAGTTCTTC	CALNPGRGVYNEQFF
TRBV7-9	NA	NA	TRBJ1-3	TGTGCCAGCAGCTTGTTCGCCGCCGGCTCTGGAAACACCATATATTTT	CASSLFAAGSGNTIYF
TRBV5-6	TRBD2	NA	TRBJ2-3	TGTGCCAGCAGCTTGGTGGGTAGCGGGGGGGGCCCGGATACGCAGTATTTT	CASSLVGSGGGPDTQYF
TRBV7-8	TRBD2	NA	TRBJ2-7	TGTGCCAGCAGCTTAGTACTAGCGGGAGGATCCTACGAGCAGTACTTC	CASSLVLAGGSYEQYF
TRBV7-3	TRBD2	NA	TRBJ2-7	TGTGCCAGCAGCCTAAGTCACGAGCGGGGCGAGCAGTACTTC	CASSLSHERGEQYF
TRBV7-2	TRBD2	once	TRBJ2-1	TGTGCCAGCAGCCAGCGGGGGGGAGGCTCCTACAATGAGCAGTTCTTC	CASSQRGGGSYNEQFF
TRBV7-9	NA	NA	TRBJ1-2	TGTGCCAGCAGCTCAGGGATTTATGGCTACACCTTC	CASSSGIYGYTF
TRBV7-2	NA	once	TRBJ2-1	TGTGCCAGCAGCAAGGAGGTCGGCTACAATGAGCAGTTCTTC	CASSKEVGYNEQFF
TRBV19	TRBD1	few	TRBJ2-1	TGTGCCAGTAGTATCTTACAGGGGAGTTATGAGCAGTTCTTC	CASSILQGSYEQFF
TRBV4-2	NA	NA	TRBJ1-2	TGTGCCAGCAGCCAACTCGCAACACAGTATGGCTACACCTTC	CASSQLATQYGYTF
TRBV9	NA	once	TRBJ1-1	TGTGCCAGCAGCGTAGCCCCCATGGACAGCACTGAAGCTTTCTTT	CASSVAPMDSTEAFF
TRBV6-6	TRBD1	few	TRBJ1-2	TGTGCCAGCAGTGATGCGGACAGGGGAGGCTACACCTTC	CASSDADRGGYTF
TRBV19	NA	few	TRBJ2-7	TGTGCCAGTAGTGAACGTCAGGCCTACAGCTACGAGCAGTACTTC	CASSERQAYSYEQYF
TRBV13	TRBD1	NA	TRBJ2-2	TGTGCCAGCAACTCGGACAGGAGGAACACCGGGGAGCTGTTTTTT	CASNSDRRNTGELFF
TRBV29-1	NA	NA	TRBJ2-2	TGCAGCGTTGCAGCCAGCGGAAGCACCGGGGAGCTGTTTTTT	CSVAASGSTGELFF
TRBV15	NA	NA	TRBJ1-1	TGTGCCACCAGCGATGGCCCCCAGGGGTGGAGTCTCGTCGGAGCTTTCTTT	CATSDGPQGWSLVGAFF
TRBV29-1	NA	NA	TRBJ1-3	TGCAGCGTTGAAGATCTACAGGAGTACACCATATATTTT	CSVEDLQEYTIYF